This T cell receptor (beta chain) originates from a study of T cells in localized non-small cell lung cancer. General study results and limits: Analysis by sequencing included only one tumor region, so heterogeneity remains possible. Greater blood T cell density accompanied longer overall survival. There was higher T cell clonality in uninvolved adjacent lung than in tumor, and it was highest there. For the top 100 tumor clones, a median roughly 56 also appeared in adjacent lung.

Worth noting for this clone: Its specificity is unknown.

Germline V gene data show CDR1 as MGHRA and CDR2 as YSYEKL. The CDR3 runs to 15 residues. Trimming pared 2 bases from V and 8 bases from J, leaving 18 bases between. The data were produced by immunoSEQ multiplex PCR, yet TCRdb's version contains in-frame clones alone and is incomplete. The sample shows 25,000 to 35,000 clones, 88% of them seen only once. The sequencing used peripheral blood, collected before any cancer treatment. The chain joins TRBV4-1 to TRBJ1-2; weak D call: TRBD1 (5 bases). This clonotype was sampled from an older female donor with stage III squamous cell lung carcinoma. The CDR3 nucleotides are TGCGCCAGCAGCCAATGGGGATCCGGGACCTCGGGCTACACCTTC. Translating gives CASSQWGSGTSGYTF.